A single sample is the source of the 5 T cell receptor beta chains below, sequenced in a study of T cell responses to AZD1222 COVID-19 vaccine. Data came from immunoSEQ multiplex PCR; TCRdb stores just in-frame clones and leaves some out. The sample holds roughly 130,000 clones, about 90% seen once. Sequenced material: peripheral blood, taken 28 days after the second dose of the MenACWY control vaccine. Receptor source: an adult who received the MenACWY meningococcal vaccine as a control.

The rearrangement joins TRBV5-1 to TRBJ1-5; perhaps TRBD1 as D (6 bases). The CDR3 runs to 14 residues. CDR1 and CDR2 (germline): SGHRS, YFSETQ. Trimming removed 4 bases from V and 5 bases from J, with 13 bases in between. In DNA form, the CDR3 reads TGCGCCAGCAGCCCGACAGGACCCGATCAGCCCCAGCATTTT. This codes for CASSPTGPDQPQHF.

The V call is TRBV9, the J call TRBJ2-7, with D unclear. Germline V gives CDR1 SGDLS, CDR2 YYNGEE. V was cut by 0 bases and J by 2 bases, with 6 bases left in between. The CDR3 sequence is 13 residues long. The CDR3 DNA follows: TGTGCCAGCAGCGTAGGTTCCGCCTACGAGCAGTACTTC. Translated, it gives CASSVGSAYEQYF.

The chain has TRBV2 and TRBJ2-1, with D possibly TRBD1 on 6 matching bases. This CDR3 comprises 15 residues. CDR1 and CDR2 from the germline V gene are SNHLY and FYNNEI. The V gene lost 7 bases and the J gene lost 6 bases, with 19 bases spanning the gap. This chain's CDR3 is CASTPTNRASNEQFF. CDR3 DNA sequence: TGTGCCAGCACCCCGACAAACAGGGCAAGCAATGAGCAGTTCTTC.

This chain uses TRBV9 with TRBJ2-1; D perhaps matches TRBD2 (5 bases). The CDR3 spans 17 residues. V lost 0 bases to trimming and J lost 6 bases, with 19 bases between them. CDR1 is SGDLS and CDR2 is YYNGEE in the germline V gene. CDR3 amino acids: CASSVVGTSVSPNEQFF. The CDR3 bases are TGTGCCAGCAGCGTAGTGGGTACTAGTGTGTCTCCCAATGAGCAGTTCTTC.

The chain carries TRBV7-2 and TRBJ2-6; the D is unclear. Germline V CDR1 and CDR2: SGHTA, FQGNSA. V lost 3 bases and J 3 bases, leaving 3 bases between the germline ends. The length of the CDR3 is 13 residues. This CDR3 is CASSFFGANVLTF. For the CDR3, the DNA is TGTGCCAGCAGCTTTTTTGGGGCCAACGTCCTGACTTTC.